This T cell receptor beta chain was captured by sequencing in a study of post-analysis software for immune sequencing data. Concerning this clonotype itself: Its antigen is undetermined.

Overall study results and limits: F measure showed strong co-clustering of same-batch samples. TRBV5-6, TRBV5-1 and TRBV20-1 belonged to a set of roughly five TRBV segments that were more frequent in patients than controls.

Each TCR beta cDNA library carried unique molecular identifiers. TCRdb reanalysed the PCR reads using MiXCR and keeps one entry per CDR3 protein. Of over 700,000 distinct CDR3 sequences detected, around 27% appear once; the ten largest clones hold about 0.5%. The V and J ends lost 4 bases and 1 base respectively, with 14 bases between them. CDR3 length equals 15 residues. Germline CDR1 and CDR2: SGDLS and YYNGEE. This sequence was found in a girl aged 5 to 17 with multiple sclerosis. Input material: blood. The rearrangement uses TRBV9 and TRBJ1-2, with D tentatively TRBD1 (5 bases). The CDR3 sequence is CASSSRIGGNYGYTF. CDR3 bases: TGTGCCAGCAGCAGCCGGATCGGGGGTAACTATGGCTACACCTTC.